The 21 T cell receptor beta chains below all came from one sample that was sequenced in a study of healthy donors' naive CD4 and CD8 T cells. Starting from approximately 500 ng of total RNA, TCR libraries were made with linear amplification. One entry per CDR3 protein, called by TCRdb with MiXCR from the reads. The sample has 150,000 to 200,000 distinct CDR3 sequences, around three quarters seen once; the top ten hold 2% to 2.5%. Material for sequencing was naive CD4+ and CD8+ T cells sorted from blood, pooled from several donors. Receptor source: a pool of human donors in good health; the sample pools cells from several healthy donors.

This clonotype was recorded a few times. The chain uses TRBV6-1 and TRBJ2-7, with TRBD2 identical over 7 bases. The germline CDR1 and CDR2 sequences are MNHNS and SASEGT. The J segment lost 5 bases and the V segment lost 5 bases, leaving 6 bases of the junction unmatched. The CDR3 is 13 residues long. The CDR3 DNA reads TGTGCCAGCAGTCCCGGGACTACCGACGAGCAGTACTTC. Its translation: CASSPGTTDEQYF.

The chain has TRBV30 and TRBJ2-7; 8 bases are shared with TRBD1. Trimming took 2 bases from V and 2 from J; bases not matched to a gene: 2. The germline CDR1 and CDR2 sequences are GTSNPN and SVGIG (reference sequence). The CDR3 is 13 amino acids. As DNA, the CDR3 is TGTGCCTGGAGTTCGGACAGGGCCTACGAGCAGTACTTC. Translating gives CAWSSDRAYEQYF.

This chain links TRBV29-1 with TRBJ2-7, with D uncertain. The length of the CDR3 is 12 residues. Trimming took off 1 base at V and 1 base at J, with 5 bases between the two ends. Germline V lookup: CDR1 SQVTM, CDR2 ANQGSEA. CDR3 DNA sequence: TGCAGCGTTGAAGTTGGGTCCTACGAGCAGTACTTC. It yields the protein CSVEVGSYEQYF.

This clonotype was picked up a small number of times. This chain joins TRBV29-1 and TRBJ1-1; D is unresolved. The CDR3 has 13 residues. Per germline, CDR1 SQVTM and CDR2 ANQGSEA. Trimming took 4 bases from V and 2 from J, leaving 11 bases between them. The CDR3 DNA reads TGCAGCGTTGGAGGGATAGCTAACACTGAAGCTTTCTTT. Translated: CSVGGIANTEAFF.

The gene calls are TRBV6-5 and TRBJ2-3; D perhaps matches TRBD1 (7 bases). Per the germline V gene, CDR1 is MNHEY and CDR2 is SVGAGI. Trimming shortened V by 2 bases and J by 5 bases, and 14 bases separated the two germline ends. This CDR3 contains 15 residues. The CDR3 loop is CASSYEQGRQDTQYF. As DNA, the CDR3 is TGTGCCAGCAGTTACGAACAGGGGAGGCAAGATACGCAGTATTTT.

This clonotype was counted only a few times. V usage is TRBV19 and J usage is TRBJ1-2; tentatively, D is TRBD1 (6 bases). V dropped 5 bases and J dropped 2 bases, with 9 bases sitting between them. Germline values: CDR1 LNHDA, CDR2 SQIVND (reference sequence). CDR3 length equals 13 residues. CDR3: CASSFRGNYGYTF. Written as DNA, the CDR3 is TGTGCCAGTAGTTTCAGGGGCAACTATGGCTACACCTTC.

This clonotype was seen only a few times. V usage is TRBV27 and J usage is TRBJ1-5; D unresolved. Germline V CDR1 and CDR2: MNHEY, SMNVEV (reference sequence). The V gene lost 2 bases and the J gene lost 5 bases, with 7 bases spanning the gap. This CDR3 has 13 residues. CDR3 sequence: CASSLREDQPQHF. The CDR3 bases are TGTGCCAGCAGTTTAAGGGAGGATCAGCCCCAGCATTTT.

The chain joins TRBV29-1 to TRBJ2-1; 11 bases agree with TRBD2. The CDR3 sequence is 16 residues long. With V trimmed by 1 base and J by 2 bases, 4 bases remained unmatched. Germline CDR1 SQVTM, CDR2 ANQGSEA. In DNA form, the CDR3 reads TGCAGCGTTGAAGGACTGACTAGCGGGGCCTACAATGAGCAGTTCTTC. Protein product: CSVEGLTSGAYNEQFF.

The CDR3 loop reads CASSHRLAGGPGEQYF. Written as DNA, the CDR3 is TGTGCCAGCAGCCACCGACTAGCGGGAGGGCCTGGGGAGCAGTACTTC. This chain joins TRBV6-5 and TRBJ2-7; 14 nucleotides agree with TRBD2. Germline V lookup: CDR1 MNHEY, CDR2 SVGAGI. Trimming cost V 6 bases and J 7 bases; bases outside gene matches: 11. The CDR3 length is 16 residues.

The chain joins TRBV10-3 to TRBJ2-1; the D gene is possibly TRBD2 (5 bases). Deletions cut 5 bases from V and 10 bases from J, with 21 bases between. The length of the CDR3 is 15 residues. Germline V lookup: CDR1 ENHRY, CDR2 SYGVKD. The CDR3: CAISPLSGPLGEQFF. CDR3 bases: TGTGCCATCAGTCCCTTAAGCGGACCCCTTGGGGAGCAGTTCTTC.

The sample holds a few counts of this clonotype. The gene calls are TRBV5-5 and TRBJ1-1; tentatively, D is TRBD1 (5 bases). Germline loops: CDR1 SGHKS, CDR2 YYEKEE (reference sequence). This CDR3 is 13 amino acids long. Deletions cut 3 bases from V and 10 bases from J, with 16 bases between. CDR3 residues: CASSYGVGTAAFF. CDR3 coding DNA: TGTGCCAGCAGCTATGGGGTGGGGACCGCAGCTTTCTTT.

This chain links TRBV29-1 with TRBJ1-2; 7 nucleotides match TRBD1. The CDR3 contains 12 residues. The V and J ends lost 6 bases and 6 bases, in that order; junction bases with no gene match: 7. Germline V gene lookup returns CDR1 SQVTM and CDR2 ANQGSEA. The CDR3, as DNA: TGCAGCGTGTCGCGGACAGGAAATGGCTACACCTTC. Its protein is CSVSRTGNGYTF.

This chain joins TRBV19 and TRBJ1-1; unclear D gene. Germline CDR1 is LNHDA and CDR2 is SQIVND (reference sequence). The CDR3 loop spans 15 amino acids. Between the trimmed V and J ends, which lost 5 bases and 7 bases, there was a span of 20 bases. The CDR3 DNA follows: TGTGCCAGTAGTTCCCATTCGGATCTGGCTAATGAAGCTTTCTTT. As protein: CASSSHSDLANEAFF.

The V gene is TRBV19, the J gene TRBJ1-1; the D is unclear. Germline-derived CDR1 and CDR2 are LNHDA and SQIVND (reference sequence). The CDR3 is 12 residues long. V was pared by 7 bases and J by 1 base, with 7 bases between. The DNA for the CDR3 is TGTGCCAGTAATCTGGCGAACACTGAAGCTTTCTTT. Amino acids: CASNLANTEAFF.

The CDR3 nucleotides read TGTGCCAGCAGACGCCGACTAGCGGGGCAAGAGACCCAGTACTTC. It is translated as CASRRRLAGQETQYF. This sequence joins TRBV6-6 and TRBJ2-5; TRBD2 aligns across 11 bases. The V segment lost 6 bases and the J segment 2 bases; nucleotides outside the gene matches: 5. Looked up from germline, CDR1 is MNHNY and CDR2 is SVGAGI (reference sequence). The CDR3 extends over 15 amino acids.

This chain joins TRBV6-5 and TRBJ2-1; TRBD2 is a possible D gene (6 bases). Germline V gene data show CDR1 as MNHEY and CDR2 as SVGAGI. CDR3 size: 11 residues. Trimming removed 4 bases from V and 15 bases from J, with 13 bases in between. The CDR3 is CASSSGSRVFF. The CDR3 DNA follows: TGTGCCAGCAGTTCCGGGAGTCGCGTGTTCTTC.

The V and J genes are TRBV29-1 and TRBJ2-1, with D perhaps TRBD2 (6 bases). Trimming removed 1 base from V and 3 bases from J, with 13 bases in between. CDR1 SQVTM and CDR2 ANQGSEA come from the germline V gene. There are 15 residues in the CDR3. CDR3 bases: TGCAGCGTTGAAGTAGCGGCCCCAAGCTACAATGAGCAGTTCTTC. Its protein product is CSVEVAAPSYNEQFF.

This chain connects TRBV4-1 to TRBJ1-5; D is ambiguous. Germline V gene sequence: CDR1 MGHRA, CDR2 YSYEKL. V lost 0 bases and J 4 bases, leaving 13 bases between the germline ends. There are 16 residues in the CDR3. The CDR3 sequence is CASSQEIFGWNQPQHF. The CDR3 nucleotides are TGCGCCAGCAGCCAAGAGATTTTCGGGTGGAATCAGCCCCAGCATTTT.

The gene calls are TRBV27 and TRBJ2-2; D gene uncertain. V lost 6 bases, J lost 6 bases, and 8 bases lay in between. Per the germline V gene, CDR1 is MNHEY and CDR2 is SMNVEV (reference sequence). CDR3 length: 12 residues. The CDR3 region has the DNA TGTGCCAGCAGCCCTCTTTCCGGGGAGCTGTTTTTT. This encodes CASSPLSGELFF.

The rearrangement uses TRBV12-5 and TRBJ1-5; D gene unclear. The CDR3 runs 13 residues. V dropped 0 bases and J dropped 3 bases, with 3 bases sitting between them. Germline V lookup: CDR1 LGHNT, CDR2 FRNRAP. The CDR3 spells CASGLVINQPQHF. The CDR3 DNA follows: TGTGCTAGTGGTTTGGTTATCAATCAGCCCCAGCATTTT.

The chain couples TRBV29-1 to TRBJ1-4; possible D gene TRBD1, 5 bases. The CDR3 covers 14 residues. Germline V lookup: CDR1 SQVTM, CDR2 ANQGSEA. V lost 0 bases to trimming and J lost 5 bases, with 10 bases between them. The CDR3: CSVEEGHSNEKLFF. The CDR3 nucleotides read TGCAGCGTTGAAGAAGGACATTCCAATGAAAAACTGTTTTTT.